This T cell receptor beta chain appears in the sequencing data of a study of HIV-infected children after antiretroviral therapy interruption (dated by TCRdb to the late 2010s). Regarding the complete study: Eight children, all with CD4+ count above 500 and viral load below 50 copies/ml, were included, of whom four were on planned treatment interruption and four were on continuous treatment. A median age of roughly 9.2 years was recorded in the interruption group, and a median age of roughly 8 years was recorded in the continuous treatment group. Most participating children had recorded exposure to EBV and CMV. Interruption-arm samples came from week 0, week 12, end of interruption (week 24 or 48), and about 3 years after study end. Continuous-treatment samples were analyzed from corresponding weeks 0, 48 and 150. Alongside thymic output measurements, TCR repertoires of children on planned treatment interruption were compared with TCR repertoires of children on continuous antiretroviral treatment.

Points the paper makes about the study in general: Minor non-naive CD45RA+ populations, such as EMRA or stem memory cells, might be present among the sorted CD45RA+ naive cells. For naive CD4+ repertoires of PTI patients, CDR3 sharing between time points dropped once interruption began, while many sequences were shared between the end of interruption and 3 years later. The naive CD4+ Gini coefficient rose by the end of treatment interruption, suggesting clonal expansion, and returned to baseline by 3 years. The low number of patients is a limitation and the data should be interpreted with caution.

The treatment or condition label of this sample denotes: PENTA 11 planned treatment interruption arm or continuous ART arm. Participants were children from the United Kingdom aged 2 to 15 years who had received at least three-drug ART for at least 24 weeks. Cryopreserved PBMCs containing at least 5 million viable cells were required, and four candidate patients were excluded because of low viable PBMC yield. Naive CD4+ CD45RA+ CD45RO- T cells were FACS-sorted from thawed PBMCs on a FACSAria III cell sorter. The sorted cells were fixed, and RNA was then extracted with the RNeasy FFPE kit and afterward with the RNeasy Micro kit. The CDR3 spans 14 residues, from the cysteine through the phenylalanine. The retained sequence is limited to the CDR3, 42 bases, with the frame set at the first base. The germline V gene (reference sequence) gives CDR1 as DFQATT and CDR2 as SNEGSKA. On this clonotype itself: This clone's antigen is unknown. There are no base qualities to consult, and no much larger clone falls within one base.

Library preparation employed 3' RACE. TCR libraries were generated from RNA by a 3' RACE protocol incorporating unique molecular identifiers so that PCR amplification bias could be corrected. Amplicon libraries were pooled in groups of up to 12 and sequenced on an Illumina MiSeq using v2 2x250 paired-end chemistry. Regarding the original processing steps: Decombinator was used to process the reads, assigning V and J genes and CDR3 and applying barcode-based correction of errors and PCR bias. Before Gini coefficients were calculated with the R ineq package, the repertoires were subsampled to the same depth. Three approaches were used to assess CDR3 similarity: GLIPH, Hamming distance and a shared triplet metric. TCRdb trimmed the raw reads at Q25, called clones with MiXCR and kept productive beta chains. Entries are consolidated by CDR3 protein sequence, retaining the most common genes and DNA. V and J calls and clone size were set by TCRdb, not the authors. The sample includes under 50,000 distinct CDR3 sequences, with 3.5% to 5% observed a single time. 0.7% of the sample comes from the top ten.

The chain uses TRBV20-1 and TRBJ2-3, with 7 bases aligning to TRBD1. This receptor was taken from a pool of human donors with HIV. The sample in question was CD45RA+ CD4+ T cells from PBMCs, pooled from several time points, obtained from a donor given antiretroviral therapy, either interrupted or continuous. Read against the paper, the sample's cell subset or site label means: naive CD4+ CD45RA+ CD45RO- T cells. The encoded CDR3 is CRAQTGVGTDTQYF. The bases read TGCAGGGCTCAAACAGGGGTTGGCACAGATACGCAGTATTTT.